This T cell receptor beta chain was documented in a study of blood T cell repertoires in COVID-19. Only in-frame clones appear in the TCRdb table, and some are missing; sequencing was by immunoSEQ multiplex PCR. Altogether 130,000 or so clones are present, around nine tenths being singletons, with the ten largest covering over 1.5%. V lost 1 base and J 8 bases, leaving 11 bases between the germline ends. Germline loops: CDR1 MNHNS, CDR2 SASEGT. The CDR3 is made up of 13 amino acids. The TCR was taken from a woman aged 55-70 years with acute or convalescent COVID-19. This chain connects TRBV6-1 to TRBJ1-2; possible D gene TRBD1, 5 bases. The sequencing sample was made of peripheral blood. The CDR3 nucleotides are TGTGCCAGCAGTGAAGTGGGGGGTGACGGCTACACCTTC. Translation: CASSEVGGDGYTF.